This is a list of T cell receptor beta chains from one sample in a study of T cells in tumors after PD-1 blockade. Only in-frame clones appear in the TCRdb table, and some are missing; sequencing was by immunoSEQ multiplex PCR. There are around 50,000 clones in the sample; 79% occur only once, and roughly 9.4% lies in the top ten. This specimen consisted of PBMCs, obtained before anti-PD-1 therapy. These receptors all come from a human donor with advanced basal cell or squamous cell carcinoma (not recorded which). Each CDR3 is given with its conserved first and last residue. A D gene is named only where the DNA matches it firmly. Size tells how often a clone was seen (once, few, many) or the class of an expanded clone, and some rows leave it out.

clone size: once; V gene: TRBV25-1; J gene: TRBJ2-3; D gene: TRBD1; CDR3 length: 15; CDR3 DNA: TGTGCCAGCAGTAGAAGACAGGGGGATGGAGATACGCAGTATTTT; CDR3 protein: CASSRRQGDGDTQYF
clone size: -; V gene: TRBV3-1/TRBV3-2; J gene: TRBJ2-7; D gene: TRBD2; CDR3 length: 15; CDR3 DNA: TGTGCCAGCAGCCCGGGACTAGCGGGAGGGTACGAGCAGTACTTC; CDR3 protein: CASSPGLAGGYEQYF
clone size: -; V gene: TRBV5-6; J gene: TRBJ1-2; D gene: -; CDR3 length: 17; CDR3 DNA: TGTGCCAGCAGCGGATTTCAGGAGGGGGGCTATAACTATGGCTACACCTTC; CDR3 protein: CASSGFQEGGYNYGYTF
clone size: -; V gene: TRBV7-6; J gene: TRBJ2-2; D gene: -; CDR3 length: 16; CDR3 DNA: TGTGCCAGCAGCTTAGCATCAGGGAGCAACACCGGGGAGCTGTTTTTT; CDR3 protein: CASSLASGSNTGELFF
clone size: -; V gene: TRBV6-4; J gene: TRBJ1-5; D gene: -; CDR3 length: 17; CDR3 DNA: TGTGCCAGCAGTGACTATAAGCCAGGTTCAGGGAATCAGCCCCAGCATTTT; CDR3 protein: CASSDYKPGSGNQPQHF
clone size: -; V gene: TRBV6-2/TRBV6-3; J gene: TRBJ1-4; D gene: -; CDR3 length: 18; CDR3 DNA: TGTGCCAGCAGTTACTCCCCCGACGCCGTGGACATGAATGAAAAACTGTTTTTT; CDR3 protein: CASSYSPDAVDMNEKLFF
clone size: few; V gene: TRBV7-9; J gene: TRBJ1-1; D gene: -; CDR3 length: 16; CDR3 DNA: TGTGCCAGCAGCTTAGTGGGAAGAGGGGTGCCCACTGAAGCTTTCTTT; CDR3 protein: CASSLVGRGVPTEAFF
clone size: -; V gene: TRBV7-3; J gene: TRBJ2-1; D gene: -; CDR3 length: 16; CDR3 DNA: TGTGCCAGCAGCTTAAGTGTCGGGAGAGTCGACAATGAGCAGTTCTTC; CDR3 protein: CASSLSVGRVDNEQFF
clone size: -; V gene: TRBV7-9; J gene: TRBJ2-5; D gene: -; CDR3 length: 15; CDR3 DNA: TGTGCCAGCAGCTTCGGGGCCCATAATCAAGAGACCCAGTACTTC; CDR3 protein: CASSFGAHNQETQYF
clone size: -; V gene: TRBV7-9; J gene: TRBJ2-1; D gene: -; CDR3 length: 17; CDR3 DNA: TGTGCCAGCAGCTCAACCACCAGGGTTACCACCTACAATGAGCAGTTCTTC; CDR3 protein: CASSSTTRVTTYNEQFF
clone size: once; V gene: TRBV5-5; J gene: TRBJ1-5; D gene: -; CDR3 length: 16; CDR3 DNA: TGTGCCAGCAGTTTGGTGGGGAATTGGGGCAATCAGCCCCAGCATTTT; CDR3 protein: CASSLVGNWGNQPQHF
clone size: few; V gene: TRBV3-1/TRBV3-2; J gene: TRBJ1-1; D gene: TRBD1; CDR3 length: 15; CDR3 DNA: TGTGCCAGCAGCCTCGGCAGGGGGCGTAACACTGAAGCTTTCTTT; CDR3 protein: CASSLGRGRNTEAFF
clone size: -; V gene: TRBV28; J gene: TRBJ2-1; D gene: TRBD1; CDR3 length: 15; CDR3 DNA: TGTGCCAGCAGTCAACCGGGACAGATAAACAATGAGCAGTTCTTC; CDR3 protein: CASSQPGQINNEQFF
clone size: -; V gene: TRBV29-1; J gene: TRBJ2-1; D gene: -; CDR3 length: 13; CDR3 DNA: TGCAGCGTGGACAGACTCTCCTACAATGAGCAGTTCTTC; CDR3 protein: CSVDRLSYNEQFF
clone size: -; V gene: TRBV28; J gene: TRBJ2-7; D gene: -; CDR3 length: 16; CDR3 DNA: TGTGCCAGCAGACGACCAGACAGCCCGTTTTTGTACGAGCAGTACTTC; CDR3 protein: CASRRPDSPFLYEQYF
clone size: -; V gene: TRBV10-3; J gene: TRBJ2-7; D gene: -; CDR3 length: 14; CDR3 DNA: TGTGCCATCAGTGTTGACACCGGGTCGCGTGAGCAGTACTTC; CDR3 protein: CAISVDTGSREQYF
clone size: -; V gene: TRBV6-5; J gene: TRBJ2-1; D gene: -; CDR3 length: 14; CDR3 DNA: TGTGCCAGCAGTTACGGGGGGATGGGGGATGAGCAGTTCTTC; CDR3 protein: CASSYGGMGDEQFF
clone size: -; V gene: TRBV18; J gene: TRBJ1-2; D gene: -; CDR3 length: 14; CDR3 DNA: TGTGCCAGCTCACCACAGTCCCGGGACACTGGCTACACCTTC; CDR3 protein: CASSPQSRDTGYTF
clone size: -; V gene: TRBV6-1; J gene: TRBJ1-2; D gene: -; CDR3 length: 10; CDR3 DNA: TGTGCCAGCAGTGATGTGCAGGTCACCTTC; CDR3 protein: CASSDVQVTF
clone size: -; V gene: TRBV7-2; J gene: TRBJ1-2; D gene: -; CDR3 length: 14; CDR3 DNA: TGTGCCAGCAGCCTCAATAAACAGGGAAAGGGCTACACCTTC; CDR3 protein: CASSLNKQGKGYTF
clone size: -; V gene: TRBV18; J gene: TRBJ2-1; D gene: -; CDR3 length: 17; CDR3 DNA: TGTGCCAGCTCACCAGGGGGGCAAATAAGCTCCTACAATGAGCAGTTCTTC; CDR3 protein: CASSPGGQISSYNEQFF
clone size: -; V gene: TRBV3-1/TRBV3-2; J gene: TRBJ2-3; D gene: -; CDR3 length: 12; CDR3 DNA: TGTGCCAGCAGCCCCAACACAGATACGCAGTATTTT; CDR3 protein: CASSPNTDTQYF
clone size: -; V gene: TRBV27; J gene: TRBJ1-3; D gene: TRBD1; CDR3 length: 16; CDR3 DNA: TGTGCCAGCAGTACTTGGACAGGGTCCTCTGGAAACACCATATATTTT; CDR3 protein: CASSTWTGSSGNTIYF
clone size: -; V gene: TRBV20-1; J gene: TRBJ2-5; D gene: -; CDR3 length: 10; CDR3 DNA: TGCAGTGCAGACAGGGAGACCCAGTACTTC; CDR3 protein: CSADRETQYF
clone size: -; V gene: TRBV3-1/TRBV3-2; J gene: TRBJ2-2; D gene: TRBD2; CDR3 length: 17; CDR3 DNA: TGTGCCAGCAGCCAAGTTTCCCTAGCGGGAGGAGGCGGGGAGCTGTTTTTT; CDR3 protein: CASSQVSLAGGGGELFF
clone size: once; V gene: TRBV2; J gene: TRBJ2-6; D gene: -; CDR3 length: 15; CDR3 DNA: TGTGCCAGCAGTGAATTGACCTCTGGGGCCAACGTCCTGACTTTC; CDR3 protein: CASSELTSGANVLTF
clone size: -; V gene: TRBV28; J gene: TRBJ2-1; D gene: TRBD2; CDR3 length: 15; CDR3 DNA: TGTGCCAGCAGTTTACAAGGCCTAGCGGGAGGTGAGCAGTTCTTC; CDR3 protein: CASSLQGLAGGEQFF
clone size: -; V gene: TRBV7-9; J gene: TRBJ1-4; D gene: TRBD1; CDR3 length: 16; CDR3 DNA: TGTGCCAGCAGAGGGCAGGGGGAAGCACGTAGGGCCGAACTGTTTTTT; CDR3 protein: CASRGQGEARRAELFF
clone size: -; V gene: TRBV27; J gene: TRBJ2-5; D gene: -; CDR3 length: 14; CDR3 DNA: TGTGCCAGCAGCGACCCAGGTTATGGGGAGACCCAGTACTTC; CDR3 protein: CASSDPGYGETQYF
clone size: -; V gene: TRBV28; J gene: TRBJ1-1; D gene: -; CDR3 length: 11; CDR3 DNA: TGTGCCAGCAGCACAGGGTACAAAGCTTTCTTT; CDR3 protein: CASSTGYKAFF
clone size: -; V gene: TRBV6-2/TRBV6-3; J gene: TRBJ1-5; D gene: -; CDR3 length: 13; CDR3 DNA: TGTGCCAGCAGTTACGCAGAAAATCAGCCCCAGCATTTT; CDR3 protein: CASSYAENQPQHF
clone size: -; V gene: TRBV10-3; J gene: TRBJ2-1; D gene: -; CDR3 length: 12; CDR3 DNA: TGTGCCATCAGCGTGCAGGGCAATGAGCAGTTCTTC; CDR3 protein: CAISVQGNEQFF
clone size: -; V gene: TRBV18; J gene: TRBJ2-7; D gene: TRBD2; CDR3 length: 14; CDR3 DNA: TGTGCCAGCTCCCTGTCGGGAGGGCCCAGAGAGCAGTACTTC; CDR3 protein: CASSLSGGPREQYF
clone size: -; V gene: TRBV29-1; J gene: TRBJ1-1; D gene: -; CDR3 length: 13; CDR3 DNA: TGCAGCGTTGACCCCACGGGTGGCACTGAAGCTTTCTTT; CDR3 protein: CSVDPTGGTEAFF
clone size: medium-sized; V gene: TRBV2; J gene: TRBJ2-7; D gene: -; CDR3 length: 13; CDR3 DNA: TGTGCCAGCAGCGGAAGCGGGTTAGGGGAGCAGTACTTC; CDR3 protein: CASSGSGLGEQYF
clone size: once; V gene: TRBV7-8; J gene: TRBJ1-2; D gene: -; CDR3 length: 13; CDR3 DNA: TGTGCCAGCAGCTTAGACCTTAACTATGGCTACACCTTC; CDR3 protein: CASSLDLNYGYTF
clone size: -; V gene: TRBV6-1; J gene: TRBJ1-6; D gene: -; CDR3 length: 18; CDR3 DNA: TGTGCCAGCAGTGAAAGGGCAGGAAGGAGCTCCTATAATTCACCCCTCCACTTT; CDR3 protein: CASSERAGRSSYNSPLHF
clone size: few; V gene: TRBV15; J gene: TRBJ1-6; D gene: TRBD1; CDR3 length: 17; CDR3 DNA: TGTGCCACCAGCAGAGGCCGGGACAGGGGGCCGGATTCACCCCTCCACTTT; CDR3 protein: CATSRGRDRGPDSPLHF
clone size: -; V gene: TRBV28; J gene: TRBJ2-7; D gene: -; CDR3 length: 20; CDR3 DNA: TGTGCCAGCAGTTCACCCTTTGACCGAACTAGAAGTGGCGACTCCCTCGAGCAGTACTTC; CDR3 protein: CASSSPFDRTRSGDSLEQYF
clone size: -; V gene: TRBV28; J gene: TRBJ2-7; D gene: TRBD2; CDR3 length: 15; CDR3 DNA: TGTGCCAGCAGTTCGCTAGCGGAGAGCTCCTACGAGCAGTACTTC; CDR3 protein: CASSSLAESSYEQYF
clone size: -; V gene: TRBV12-3/TRBV12-4; J gene: TRBJ2-7; D gene: -; CDR3 length: 12; CDR3 DNA: TGTGCCAGCAGTCGTCACGGCTACGAGCAGTACTTC; CDR3 protein: CASSRHGYEQYF
clone size: -; V gene: TRBV18; J gene: TRBJ2-2; D gene: -; CDR3 length: 13; CDR3 DNA: TGTGCCAGCTCTCCTAGCCTCGGCGGGGAGCTGTTTTTT; CDR3 protein: CASSPSLGGELFF
clone size: -; V gene: TRBV6-5; J gene: TRBJ2-7; D gene: -; CDR3 length: 15; CDR3 DNA: TGTGCCAGCAGGGAGGGACACCACCTCTCCTACGAGCAGTACTTC; CDR3 protein: CASREGHHLSYEQYF
clone size: -; V gene: TRBV7-8; J gene: TRBJ2-2; D gene: -; CDR3 length: 15; CDR3 DNA: TGTGCCAGCAGCTTAGTGAGCAGCCACACCGGGGAGCTGTTTTTT; CDR3 protein: CASSLVSSHTGELFF
clone size: -; V gene: TRBV5-4; J gene: TRBJ1-6; D gene: TRBD1; CDR3 length: 16; CDR3 DNA: TGTGCCAGCAGCTTAGTCTCGACAGGGTTCGGTTCACCCCTCCACTTT; CDR3 protein: CASSLVSTGFGSPLHF
clone size: -; V gene: TRBV5-4; J gene: TRBJ1-1; D gene: -; CDR3 length: 12; CDR3 DNA: TGTGCCAGCCGAGGGCTGGCCACTGAAGCTTTCTTT; CDR3 protein: CASRGLATEAFF
clone size: -; V gene: TRBV7-2; J gene: TRBJ2-7; D gene: -; CDR3 length: 15; CDR3 DNA: TGTGCCAGCAGCTTAGAGTATAATGGGGGGTACGAGCAGTACTTC; CDR3 protein: CASSLEYNGGYEQYF
clone size: -; V gene: TRBV27; J gene: TRBJ1-1; D gene: TRBD1; CDR3 length: 14; CDR3 DNA: TGTGCCAGCAGTTGGGGACAGACGGACACTGAAGCTTTCTTT; CDR3 protein: CASSWGQTDTEAFF
clone size: -; V gene: TRBV5-1; J gene: TRBJ2-1; D gene: -; CDR3 length: 15; CDR3 DNA: TGCGCCAGCAGCTTGGAATCGGGTACCTACAATGAGCAGTTCTTC; CDR3 protein: CASSLESGTYNEQFF
clone size: few; V gene: TRBV28; J gene: TRBJ1-1; D gene: -; CDR3 length: 18; CDR3 DNA: TGTGCCAGCAGAACCGACACGGGGGCTTTGGCTCTGGGCACTGAAGCTTTCTTT; CDR3 protein: CASRTDTGALALGTEAFF
clone size: -; V gene: TRBV19; J gene: TRBJ1-3; D gene: -; CDR3 length: 15; CDR3 DNA: TGTGCCAGTAGAGGGGACCAGAGAAAGAGAAACACCATATATTTT; CDR3 protein: CASRGDQRKRNTIYF
clone size: -; V gene: TRBV7-8; J gene: TRBJ2-5; D gene: -; CDR3 length: 12; CDR3 DNA: TGTGCCAGCAGCTTTGGAGTCGAGACCCAGTACTTC; CDR3 protein: CASSFGVETQYF
clone size: -; V gene: TRBV18; J gene: TRBJ2-3; D gene: TRBD2; CDR3 length: 12; CDR3 DNA: TGTGCCAGCTCCCAGCGGGGAGATACGCAGTATTTT; CDR3 protein: CASSQRGDTQYF
clone size: -; V gene: TRBV9; J gene: TRBJ1-1; D gene: -; CDR3 length: 13; CDR3 DNA: TGTGCCAGCAGCTCCGATATGAACACTGAAGCTTTCTTT; CDR3 protein: CASSSDMNTEAFF
clone size: -; V gene: TRBV27; J gene: TRBJ2-7; D gene: TRBD2; CDR3 length: 14; CDR3 DNA: TGTGCCAGCAGTCCTAGCGGGGGGACATACGAGCAGTACTTC; CDR3 protein: CASSPSGGTYEQYF
clone size: -; V gene: TRBV19; J gene: TRBJ2-3; D gene: -; CDR3 length: 15; CDR3 DNA: TGTGCCAGTAGTTCTAGGGTTCAGGGCACAGATACGCAGTATTTT; CDR3 protein: CASSSRVQGTDTQYF
clone size: once; V gene: TRBV24-1; J gene: TRBJ1-5; D gene: TRBD1; CDR3 length: 14; CDR3 DNA: TGTGCCACCGCCCCTGGGACAGAAAATCAGCCCCAGCATTTT; CDR3 protein: CATAPGTENQPQHF